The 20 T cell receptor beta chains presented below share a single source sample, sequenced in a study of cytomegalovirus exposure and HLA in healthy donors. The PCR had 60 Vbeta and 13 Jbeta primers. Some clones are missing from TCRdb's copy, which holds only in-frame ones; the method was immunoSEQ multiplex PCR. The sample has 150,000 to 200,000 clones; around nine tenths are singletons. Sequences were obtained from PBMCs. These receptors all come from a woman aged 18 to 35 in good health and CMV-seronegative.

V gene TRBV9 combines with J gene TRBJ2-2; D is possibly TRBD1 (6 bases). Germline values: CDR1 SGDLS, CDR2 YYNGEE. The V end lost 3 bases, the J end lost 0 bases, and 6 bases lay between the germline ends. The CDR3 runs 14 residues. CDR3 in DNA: TGTGCCAGCAGCGGACAGGCGAACACCGGGGAGCTGTTTTTT. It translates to CASSGQANTGELFF.

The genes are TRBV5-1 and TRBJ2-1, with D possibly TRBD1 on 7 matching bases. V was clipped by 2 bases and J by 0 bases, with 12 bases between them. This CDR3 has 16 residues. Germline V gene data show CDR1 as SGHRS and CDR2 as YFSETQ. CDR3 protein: CASSFGGQSSYNEQFF. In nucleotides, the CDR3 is TGCGCCAGCAGCTTCGGGGGACAGAGCTCCTACAATGAGCAGTTCTTC.

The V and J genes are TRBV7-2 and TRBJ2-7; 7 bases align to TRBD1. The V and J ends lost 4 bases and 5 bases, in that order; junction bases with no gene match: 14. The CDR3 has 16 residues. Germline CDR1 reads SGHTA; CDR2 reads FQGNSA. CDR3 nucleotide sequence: TGTGCCAGCAGCTCGAGGCCCAACAGGGGACACCACGAGCAGTACTTC. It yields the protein CASSSRPNRGHHEQYF.

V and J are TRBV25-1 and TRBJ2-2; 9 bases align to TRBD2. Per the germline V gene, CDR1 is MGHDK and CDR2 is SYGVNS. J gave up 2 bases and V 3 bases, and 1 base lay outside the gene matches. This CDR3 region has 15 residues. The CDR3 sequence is CASSDSGGNTGELFF. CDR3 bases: TGTGCCAGCAGTGATAGCGGGGGAAACACCGGGGAGCTGTTTTTT.

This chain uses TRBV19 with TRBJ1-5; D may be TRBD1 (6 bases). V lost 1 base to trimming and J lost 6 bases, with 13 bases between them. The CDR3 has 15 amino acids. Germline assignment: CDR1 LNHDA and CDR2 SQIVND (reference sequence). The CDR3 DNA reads TGTGCCAGTAGTATAGTGGGGGGGCGCGGTCAGCCCCAGCATTTT. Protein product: CASSIVGGRGQPQHF.

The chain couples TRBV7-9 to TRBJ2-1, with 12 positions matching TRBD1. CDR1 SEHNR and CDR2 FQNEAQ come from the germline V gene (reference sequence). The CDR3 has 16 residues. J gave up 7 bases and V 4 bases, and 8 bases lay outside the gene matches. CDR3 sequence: CASSSRDRGPLNEQFF. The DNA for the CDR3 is TGTGCCAGCAGCTCACGGGACAGGGGGCCCCTGAATGAGCAGTTCTTC.

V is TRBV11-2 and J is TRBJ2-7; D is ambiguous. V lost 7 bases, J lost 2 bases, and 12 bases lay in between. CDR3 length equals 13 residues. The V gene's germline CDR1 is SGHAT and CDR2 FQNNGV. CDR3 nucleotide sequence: TGTGCCAGCACCTCTGGGCCGACCTACGAGCAGTACTTC. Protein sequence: CASTSGPTYEQYF.

The CDR3 bases are TGTGCCAGCACCATAGCGGGATCCTACAATGAGCAGTTCTTC. Encoded protein: CASTIAGSYNEQFF. V is TRBV2 and J is TRBJ2-1; TRBD2 agrees at 8 bases. The CDR3 length is 14 residues. After removal of 7 bases from V and 1 base from J, the junction contained 3 bases not matched to a gene. CDR1 is SNHLY and CDR2 is FYNNEI in the germline V gene.

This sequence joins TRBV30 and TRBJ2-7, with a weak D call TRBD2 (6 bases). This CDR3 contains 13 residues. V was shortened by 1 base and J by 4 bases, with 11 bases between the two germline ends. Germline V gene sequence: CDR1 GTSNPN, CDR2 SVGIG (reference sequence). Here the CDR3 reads CAWSGGVGYEQYF. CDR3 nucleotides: TGTGCCTGGAGTGGGGGGGTGGGATACGAGCAGTACTTC.

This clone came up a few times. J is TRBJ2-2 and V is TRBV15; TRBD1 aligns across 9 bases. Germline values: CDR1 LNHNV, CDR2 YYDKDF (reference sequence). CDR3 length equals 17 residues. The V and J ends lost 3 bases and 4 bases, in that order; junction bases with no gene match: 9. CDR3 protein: CATSSDWTGDRTGELFF. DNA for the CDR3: TGTGCCACCAGCAGTGATTGGACAGGGGACCGCACCGGGGAGCTGTTTTTT.

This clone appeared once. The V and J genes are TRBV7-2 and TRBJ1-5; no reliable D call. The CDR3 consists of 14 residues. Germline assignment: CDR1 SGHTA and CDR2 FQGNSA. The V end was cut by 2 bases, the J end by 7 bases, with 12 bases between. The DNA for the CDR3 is TGTGCCAGCAGCTTACAATCGGCGGGGCAGCCCCAGCATTTT. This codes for CASSLQSAGQPQHF.

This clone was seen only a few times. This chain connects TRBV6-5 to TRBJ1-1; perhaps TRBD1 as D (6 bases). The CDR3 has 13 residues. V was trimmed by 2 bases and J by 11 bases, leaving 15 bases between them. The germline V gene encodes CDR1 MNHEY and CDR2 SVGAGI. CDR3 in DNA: TGTGCCAGCAGTTACGGTCGGGGAGGGGGGGCTTTCTTT. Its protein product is CASSYGRGGGAFF.

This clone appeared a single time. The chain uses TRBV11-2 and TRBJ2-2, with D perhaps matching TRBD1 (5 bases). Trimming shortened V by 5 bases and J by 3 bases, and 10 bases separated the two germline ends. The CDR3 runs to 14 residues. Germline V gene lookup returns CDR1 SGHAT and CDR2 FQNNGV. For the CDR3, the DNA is TGTGCCAGCAGCCCCCAGGGCCACACCGGGGAGCTGTTTTTT. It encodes CASSPQGHTGELFF.

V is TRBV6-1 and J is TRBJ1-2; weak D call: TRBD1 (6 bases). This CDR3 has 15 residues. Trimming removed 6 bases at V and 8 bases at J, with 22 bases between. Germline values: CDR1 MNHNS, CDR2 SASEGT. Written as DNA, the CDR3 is TGTGCCAGCAGCGCTGCCGAGTTCTCGAGGGGGGGCTACACCTTC. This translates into CASSAAEFSRGGYTF.

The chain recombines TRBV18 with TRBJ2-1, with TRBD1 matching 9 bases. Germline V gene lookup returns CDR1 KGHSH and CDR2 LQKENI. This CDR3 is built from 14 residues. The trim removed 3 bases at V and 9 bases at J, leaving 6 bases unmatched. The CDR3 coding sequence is TGTGCCAGCTCACCGGGACAGGGTCTGGGTGAGCAGTTCTTC. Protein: CASSPGQGLGEQFF.

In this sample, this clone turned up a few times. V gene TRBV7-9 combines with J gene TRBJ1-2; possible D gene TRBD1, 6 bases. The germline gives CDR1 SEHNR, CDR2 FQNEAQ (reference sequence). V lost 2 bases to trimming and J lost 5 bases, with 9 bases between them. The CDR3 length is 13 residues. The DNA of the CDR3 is TGTGCCAGCAGCTTAACAGGGAGATATGGCTACACCTTC. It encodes CASSLTGRYGYTF.

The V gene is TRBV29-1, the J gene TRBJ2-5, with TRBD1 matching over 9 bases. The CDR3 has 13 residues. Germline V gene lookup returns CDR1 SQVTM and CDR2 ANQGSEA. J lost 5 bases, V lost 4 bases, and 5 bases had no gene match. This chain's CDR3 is CSVAYRGLETQYF. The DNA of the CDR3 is TGCAGCGTTGCCTACAGGGGGCTTGAGACCCAGTACTTC. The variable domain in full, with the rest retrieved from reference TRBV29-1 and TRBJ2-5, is SAVISQKPSRDICQRGTSLTIQCQVDSQVTMMFWYRQQPGQSLTLIATANQGSEATYESGFVIDKFPISRPNLTFSTLTVSNMSPEDSSIYLCSVAYRGLETQYFGPGTRLLVL.

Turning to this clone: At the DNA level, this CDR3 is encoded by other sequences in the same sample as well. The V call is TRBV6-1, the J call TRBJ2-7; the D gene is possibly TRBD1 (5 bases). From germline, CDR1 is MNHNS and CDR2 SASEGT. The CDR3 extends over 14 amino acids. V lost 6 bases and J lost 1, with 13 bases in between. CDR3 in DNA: TGTGCCAGCAGGGAAACGACAGATTCCTACGAGCAGTACTTC. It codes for CASRETTDSYEQYF.

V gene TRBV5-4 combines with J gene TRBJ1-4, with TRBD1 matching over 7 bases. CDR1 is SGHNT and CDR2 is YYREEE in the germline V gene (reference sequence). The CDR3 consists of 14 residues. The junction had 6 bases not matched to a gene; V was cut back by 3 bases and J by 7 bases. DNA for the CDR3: TGTGCCAGCAGCTCGACAGGGTTCGGTGAAAAACTGTTTTTT. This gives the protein CASSSTGFGEKLFF.

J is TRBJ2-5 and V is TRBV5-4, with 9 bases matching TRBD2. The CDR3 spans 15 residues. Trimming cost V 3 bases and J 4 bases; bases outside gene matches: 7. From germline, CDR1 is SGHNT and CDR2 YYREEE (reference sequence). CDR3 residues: CASSSVSAGGETQYF. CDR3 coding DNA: TGTGCCAGCAGCTCGGTCTCAGCGGGGGGAGAGACCCAGTACTTC.